The text below deals with one T cell receptor (beta chain). What it binds is unknown. The read terminates 3 residues ahead of where the CDR3 ends, so the germline J gene completes it. The method was immunoSEQ multiplex PCR; TCRdb's version includes in-frame clones alone and lacks a portion of them. The table for this sample gives under 35,000 clones. The data originate from a study of T cells in women clearing cervical HPV infection. Study in general: With HLA typing for only a few women, HLA confounding remains possible. Study results and limitations: Timing of associations relative to infection is unclear; T-cell subsets were not isolated. Cases carried less TRBV6-7 than controls: about 0.1% versus 0.15%.

The CDR3 consists of 17 residues. The J segment lost 0 bases and the V segment lost 0 bases, leaving 5 bases of the junction unmatched. In germline, CDR1 is MNHEY, CDR2 SVGEGT. V and J are TRBV6-2 or TRBV6-3 and TRBJ1-1, with 9 nucleotides matching TRBD1. Sample: blood buffy coat. The source of this sequence is a woman between 18 and 69 years old with a cervical HPV16 infection that either progressed to CIN3+ or cleared (not recorded which). The CDR3: CASSYSPGQGMNTEAFF. Incomplete CDR3 DNA: TGTGCCAGCAGTTACTCCCCGGGACAGGGCATGAACACTGAA.